This T cell receptor (beta chain) was recovered during a study of OX40 agonist ivuxolimab in advanced cancers. The method was immunoSEQ multiplex PCR; TCRdb's version includes in-frame clones alone and lacks a portion of them. Among roughly 86,000 clones listed, approximately 90% were seen once. Details on this clone: The junction shows a germline mismatch at one end, possibly a read error.

CDR1 SGHAT and CDR2 FQNNGV come from the germline V gene. The CDR3 is made up of 14 amino acids. This receptor was taken from an adult with an advanced solid tumor such as melanoma, head and neck, liver or kidney cancer. The V gene is TRBV11-2, the J gene TRBJ2-7; TRBD2 is a possible D gene (6 bases). The sample in question was CD4+ or CD8+ T cells sorted from blood, obtained in a trial of the OX40 agonist ivuxolimab. The CDR3 DNA follows: TGTGCCAGCAACTTAGTTCCTAGCGTGTACGAGCAGTACTTC. Its protein product is CASNLVPSVYEQYF.